These 24 T cell receptor beta chains came from one sample sequenced in a study of blood T cells in healthy people across ages. Alongside a J-beta primer mix, a sample-barcoded 5' primer served in a second PCR lasting about 7 to 12 cycles. TCRdb called the 5' RACE reads again in MiXCR, with one record for every CDR3 protein. The sample yields around 1,000,000 distinct CDR3 sequences, about 25% seen once. These data also formed part of another study, on T cells of mothers and their children.

What was sequenced was blood. These receptors originate from a girl aged 2 to 9 in good health.

The genes are TRBV12-3 or TRBV12-4 and TRBJ2-5; 10 nucleotides match TRBD2. The CDR3 is made up of 16 amino acids. J was trimmed by 4 bases and V by 3 bases; bases with no gene match: 8. The CDR3 DNA sequence: TGTGCCAGCAGTTTGTTAAAGCGGGGGGGCCTAGAGACCCAGTACTTC. It codes for CASSLLKRGGLETQYF.

The V gene is TRBV7-3, the J gene TRBJ1-2; D is ambiguous. CDR1 SGHTA and CDR2 FQGTGA come from the germline V gene. With 1 base removed from V and 8 bases from J, the gap between germline ends came to 11 bases. CDR3 length: 13 residues. The CDR3 DNA sequence: TGTGCCAGCAGCTTAATTGCGACCGGCGGCTACACCTTC. This codes for CASSLIATGGYTF.

In its sample, this clonotype was seen a few times. The V call is TRBV7-2, the J call TRBJ1-4, with TRBD1 as a possible D gene (6 bases). Germline V CDR1 and CDR2: SGHTA, FQGNSA. This CDR3 has 15 residues. V lost 4 bases and J 6 bases, leaving 15 bases between the germline ends. The CDR3 protein is CASSSGANTDEKLFF. CDR3 coding DNA: TGTGCCAGCAGCTCAGGGGCGAACACCGATGAAAAACTGTTTTTT.

V usage is TRBV7-2 and J usage is TRBJ1-2; no clear D. Between the trimmed V and J ends, which lost 5 bases and 1 base, there was a span of 14 bases. Germline loops: CDR1 SGHTA, CDR2 FQGNSA. The CDR3 is 15 amino acids. The CDR3: CASSPLGADNYGYTF. The DNA for the CDR3 is TGTGCCAGCAGCCCCCTAGGAGCAGATAACTATGGCTACACCTTC.

The genes are TRBV24-1 and TRBJ1-4; D is uncertain. Trimming removed 4 bases at V and 5 bases at J, with 13 bases between. The CDR3 extends over 15 amino acids. Germline V CDR1 and CDR2: KGHDR, SFDVKD. CDR3 residues: CATSEEGEGNEKLFF. Written as DNA, the CDR3 is TGTGCCACCAGTGAGGAGGGTGAAGGGAATGAAAAACTGTTTTTT.

This clonotype was counted once. The chain links TRBV2 to TRBJ2-5; D may be TRBD2 (5 bases). Judging by the DNA end, TRBJ2-1 fits better; the J call may be wrong. This CDR3 is 13 amino acids long. From germline, CDR1 is SNHLY and CDR2 FYNNEI. The CDR3 reads CASCSADLIEQFF. CDR3 DNA: TGTGCCAGCTGTAGCGCCGATTTAATAGAGCAGTTCTTC.

This clonotype has just a few counts. CDR3 protein: CSAKQGANYGYTF. CDR3 DNA: TGCAGTGCTAAGCAGGGGGCTAACTATGGCTACACCTTC. V gene TRBV20-1 combines with J gene TRBJ1-2, with 7 bases matching TRBD1. The V segment lost 4 bases and the J segment 0 bases; nucleotides outside the gene matches: 2. From germline, CDR1 is DFQATT and CDR2 SNEGSKA (reference sequence). The length of the CDR3 is 13 residues.

This chain joins TRBV29-1 and TRBJ1-2; maybe TRBD1 (6 bases). The CDR3 contains 15 residues. V lost 1 base, J lost 6 bases, and 18 bases lay in between. The germline CDR1 and CDR2 sequences are SQVTM and ANQGSEA. The CDR3 DNA reads TGCAGCGTTGAAGGCCCCGACAGGCTCGGGGATGGCTACACCTTC. Its translation is CSVEGPDRLGDGYTF.

The gene calls are TRBV7-2 and TRBJ2-5; a weak D match, TRBD2 (7 bases). CDR3 length equals 15 residues. Looked up from germline, CDR1 is SGHTA and CDR2 is FQGNSA. V lost 6 bases to trimming and J lost 2 bases, with 16 bases between them. CDR3 sequence reads: CASRLVAGAQETQYF. The CDR3 region has the DNA TGTGCCAGCAGGCTTGTTGCGGGGGCACAAGAGACCCAGTACTTC.

This rearrangement joins TRBV7-3 to TRBJ2-1, with a weak D call TRBD2 (6 bases). V lost 1 base and J lost 7, with 11 bases in between. The CDR3 length is 14 residues. Germline CDR1 and CDR2: SGHTA and FQGTGA. The CDR3 nucleotides read TGTGCCAGCAGCTTAATGGCGGGAATAAATGAGCAGTTCTTC. This translates into CASSLMAGINEQFF. The full variable domain, in which reference TRBV7-3 and TRBJ2-1 provide the parts outside the CDR3, is GAGVSQTPSNKVTEKGKYVELRCDPISGHTALYWYRQSLGQGPEFLIYFQGTGAADDSGLPNDRFFAVRPEGSVSTLKIQRTERGDSAVYLCASSLMAGINEQFFGPGTRLTVL.

The chain joins TRBV6-1 to TRBJ1-1; 8 positions agree with TRBD1. The CDR3 runs 14 residues. Germline assignment: CDR1 MNHNS and CDR2 SASEGT. V lost 6 bases to trimming and J lost 3 bases; unmatched junction nucleotides: 6. The CDR3: CASRDRQGYTEAFF. The CDR3 region has the DNA TGTGCCAGCAGGGACCGACAGGGGTACACTGAAGCTTTCTTT.

In its sample, this clonotype was seen a few times. CDR3 amino acids: CSVDSGTGPGELFF. The CDR3 DNA is TGCAGCGTTGACTCCGGGACAGGGCCCGGGGAGCTGTTTTTT. The rearrangement joins TRBV29-1 to TRBJ2-2; TRBD1 agrees at 9 bases. CDR1 is SQVTM and CDR2 is ANQGSEA in the germline V gene. With V trimmed by 3 bases and J by 6 bases, 5 bases remained unmatched. The CDR3 has 14 amino acids.

In this sample, this clonotype turned up a few times. The genes are TRBV9 and TRBJ1-2, with D perhaps TRBD1 (5 bases). The length of the CDR3 is 13 residues. Germline V CDR1 and CDR2: SGDLS, YYNGEE. V lost 0 bases and J 4 bases, leaving 7 bases between the germline ends. The CDR3 bases are TGTGCCAGCAGCGTAGCGGGGCTCTATGGCTACACCTTC. Translation: CASSVAGLYGYTF. Supplemented by reference TRBV9 and TRBJ1-2, the full variable domain reads DSGVTQTPKHLITATGQRVTLRCSPRSGDLSVYWYQQSLDQGLQFLIQYYNGEERAKGNILERFSAQQFPDLHSELNLSSLELGDSALYFCASSVAGLYGYTFGSGTRLTVV.

In its sample, this clonotype was seen a few times. The chain combines TRBV27 with TRBJ2-4, with D possibly called TRBD1 or TRBD2 (5 bases each). The germline V gene encodes CDR1 MNHEY and CDR2 SMNVEV (reference sequence). Deletions cut 8 bases from V and 2 bases from J, with 16 bases between. The CDR3 is made up of 15 amino acids. CDR3 sequence: CASGTWVGTKNIQYF. Written as DNA, the CDR3 is TGTGCCAGCGGGACGTGGGTGGGGACCAAAAACATTCAGTACTTC.

The V call is TRBV9, the J call TRBJ1-1; D call uncertain. The CDR3 consists of 15 residues. Germline loops: CDR1 SGDLS, CDR2 YYNGEE. V shed 0 bases and J shed 0 bases, with 9 bases lying between them. CDR3 nucleotide sequence: TGTGCCAGCAGCGTAGGAACACAGTTGAACACTGAAGCTTTCTTT. As protein: CASSVGTQLNTEAFF.

V usage is TRBV3-1 and J usage is TRBJ2-1; 7 bases match TRBD1. The CDR3 has 15 amino acids. Germline V gene data show CDR1 as LGHDT and CDR2 as YNNKEL (reference sequence). Unmatched junction bases numbered 5, after V lost 6 bases and J lost 0 bases. The CDR3 loop reads CASRRTGSSYNEQFF. CDR3 DNA sequence: TGTGCCAGCAGACGGACAGGTAGCTCCTACAATGAGCAGTTCTTC.

This clonotype was seen only a few times. This rearrangement joins TRBV29-1 to TRBJ2-1; 8 positions agree with TRBD2. This CDR3 region has 16 residues. The ends lost 3 bases at V and 4 bases at J; junction bases unmatched: 11. Germline CDR1 reads SQVTM; CDR2 reads ANQGSEA. In DNA form, the CDR3 reads TGCAGCGTTGATCTCAATCTAGCGGGTAGATACAATGAGCAGTTCTTC. This translates into CSVDLNLAGRYNEQFF.

This clonotype has more than one count but fewer than ten. The chain combines TRBV24-1 with TRBJ2-1, with 9 bases matching TRBD2. The CDR3 loop spans 19 amino acids. CDR1 KGHDR and CDR2 SFDVKD come from the germline V gene. V shed 3 bases, J shed 6 bases, and the junction held 17 bases outside the gene matches. In DNA form, the CDR3 reads TGTGCCACCAGTGATCTGAGGGTGGCCAGCGGGGGGCCCATCAATGAGCAGTTCTTC. It yields the protein CATSDLRVASGGPINEQFF.

V gene TRBV12-3 or TRBV12-4 combines with J gene TRBJ2-1, with D hard to call. The CDR3 covers 12 residues. Trimming pared 8 bases from V and 7 bases from J, leaving 12 bases between. CDR3: CASGMGSNEQFF. CDR3 sequence (DNA): TGTGCCAGCGGTATGGGCAGTAATGAGCAGTTCTTC.

The genes are TRBV27 and TRBJ2-7; TRBD1 is a possible D gene (6 bases). Germline V gives CDR1 MNHEY, CDR2 SMNVEV (reference sequence). The CDR3 contains 16 residues. The germline V and J ends were trimmed by 5 bases and 6 bases, with 23 bases remaining between them. The CDR3 sequence is CASSPFSGTPRSEQYF. CDR3 DNA: TGTGCCAGCAGTCCCTTCTCCGGGACACCTAGGAGCGAGCAGTACTTC.

This clonotype was counted between two and nine times. The CDR3 region has the DNA TGTGCCAGCAGCCCAACCACCGGGACAGGAGCTTACGAGCAGTACTTC. The encoded protein is CASSPTTGTGAYEQYF. The chain is built from TRBV7-2 and TRBJ2-1; 8 nucleotides align to TRBD1. The J call may not be correct, given that the DNA end is closer to TRBJ2-7. In germline, CDR1 is SGHTA, CDR2 FQGNSA. The CDR3 runs to 16 residues.

This clonotype was picked up a small number of times. The V gene is TRBV20-1, the J gene TRBJ2-3; no clear D gene. CDR1 and CDR2 from the germline V gene are DFQATT and SNEGSKA (reference sequence). V was pared by 3 bases and J by 2 bases, with 6 bases between. This CDR3 contains 12 residues. CDR3 sequence reads: CSARKVTDTQYF. In nucleotides, the CDR3 is TGCAGTGCTAGGAAGGTCACAGATACGCAGTATTTT.

The V and J genes are TRBV28 and TRBJ2-6, with unresolved D. The CDR3 runs to 15 residues. Looked up from germline, CDR1 is MDHEN and CDR2 is SYDVKM. The V and J ends lost 3 bases and 2 bases respectively, with 8 bases between them. The CDR3: CASSFARTGANVLTF. The CDR3 nucleotides read TGTGCCAGCAGTTTCGCCAGGACTGGGGCCAACGTCCTGACTTTC. The full variable domain, in which reference TRBV28 and TRBJ2-6 provide the parts outside the CDR3, is DVKVTQSSRYLVKRTGEKVFLECVQDMDHENMFWYRQDPGLGLRLIYFSYDVKMKEKGDIPEGYSVSREKKERFSLILESASTNQTSMYLCASSFARTGANVLTFGAGSRLTVL.

The table lists this clonotype with a few counts. The V gene is TRBV11-2, the J gene TRBJ2-5; TRBD2 aligns across 13 bases. The end of the DNA is better explained by TRBJ2-1, so the J call may be wrong. CDR3 length: 16 residues. Germline-derived CDR1 and CDR2 are SGHAT and FQNNGV. In DNA form, the CDR3 reads TGTGCCAGCAGCTTAGGACTAGCGGGAGGTCACAATGAGCAGTTCTTC. As protein: CASSLGLAGGHNEQFF.